This passage covers 2 T cell receptor beta chains from one sample sequenced in a study of T cells in Graves' hyperthyroidism and ophthalmopathy. Researchers took RNA transcripts and amplified the TCR beta CDR3 regions from them. A first-round RT-PCR of the TCR CDR3 used the HTBI primer set. TCRdb reanalysed the multiplex PCR reads using MiXCR and keeps one entry per CDR3 protein. The sample carries nearly 600,000 distinct CDR3 sequences, approximately 15% recorded once. Sequencing was performed on blood. The receptors were sampled from a woman between 25 and 40 years old with Graves' hyperthyroidism that later progressed to Graves' ophthalmopathy.

This clonotype has more than one count but fewer than ten. The chain uses TRBV5-6 and TRBJ1-6; D not certain. V lost 1 base and J lost 8, with 16 bases in between. This CDR3 comprises 16 residues. Germline V lookup: CDR1 SGHDT, CDR2 YYEEEE. The CDR3 nucleotides are TGTGCCAGCAGCTTGAGGCAGAACCCTTGGGATTCACCCCTCCACTTT. As protein: CASSLRQNPWDSPLHF.

This clonotype has more than one count but fewer than ten. The rearrangement links TRBV5-4 to TRBJ2-1; TRBD2 might be the D (6 bases). The CDR3 has 15 amino acids. In germline, CDR1 is SGHNT, CDR2 YYREEE (reference sequence). Trimming cost V 4 bases and J 6 bases, with 17 bases left between them. In nucleotides, the CDR3 is TGTGCCAGCAGCGGTCGACTAGTGCCAGCCAATGAGCAGTTCTTC. It yields the protein CASSGRLVPANEQFF. The full variable domain, in which reference TRBV5-4 and TRBJ2-1 provide the parts outside the CDR3, is ETGVTQSPTHLIKTRGQQVTLRCSSQSGHNTVSWYQQALGQGPQFIFQYYREEENGRGNFPPRFSGLQFPNYSSELNVNALELDDSALYLCASSGRLVPANEQFFGPGTRLTVL.